Included here is one T cell receptor (beta chain) sequence, with context. Using approximately 200 ng DNA, tens of thousands of T cell genomes, the sorted-subset replicate PCRs were run. Only in-frame clones appear in the TCRdb table, and some are missing; sequencing was by immunoSEQ multiplex PCR. The table has over 2 million clones, less than 95% seen once. The data are from a study of shared clonotypes between healthy human individuals. CDR1 is SGHNT and CDR2 is YENEEA in the germline V gene. The CDR3 covers 13 residues. V dropped 4 bases and J dropped 7; count of bases not matched to a gene: 7. Donors were healthy HIV-negative adults without recent acute infections or vaccinations. Each donor was a Caucasian adult residing in Nashville, Tennessee.

The rearrangement links TRBV11-3 to TRBJ2-7, with 7 bases aligning to TRBD2. The sequenced sample consisted of naive CD4+ T cells from PBMCs. Subset of the sample: CD45RA+ positively selected. The TCR was taken from a young man in good health. Some clones in this sample may be carry-over from other donors' samples. The CDR3 bases are TGTGCCAGCAGCTGGGCCCCGGGGGGAGAGCAGTACTTC. Amino acids: CASSWAPGGEQYF.